The rows below give T cell receptor beta chains drawn from one sample of a study of blood T cells in healthy people across ages. TCRdb fed the 5' RACE reads into MiXCR, producing one record per CDR3 protein. The table shows about 780,000 distinct CDR3 sequences, with about half occurring only once. Sequencing was carried out using blood. These receptors were taken from an elderly man in good health. The CDR3 runs from the conserved cysteine through the conserved F or W. D genes are given only for firm matches. Size is omitted from some rows. Given values are once, few, many or a class for expanded clones.

NA | TRBJ2-7 | TRBV20-1 | TRBD2 | CSAHYQTSGSHEQYF | TGCAGTGCCCACTATCAGACTAGCGGGAGCCACGAGCAGTACTTC
many | TRBJ2-7 | TRBV7-2 | NA | CASRRGYEQYF | TGTGCCTCCAGAAGGGGCTACGAGCAGTACTTC
NA | TRBJ2-1 | TRBV6-6 | TRBD2 | CASRPLAGGYNEQFF | TGTGCCAGCAGACCTTTAGCGGGAGGGTACAATGAGCAGTTCTTC
NA | TRBJ1-6 | TRBV7-2 | NA | CASSLARIGRGGYNAPPHF | TGTGCCAGCAGCTTAGCGAGAATTGGTAGGGGAGGCTATAATGCACCCCCCCACTTT
NA | TRBJ2-7 | TRBV25-1 | TRBD1 | CASSEYRTGFVYEQYF | TGTGCCAGCAGTGAATACCGGACAGGGTTTGTGTACGAGCAGTACTTC
few | TRBJ2-5 | TRBV19 | TRBD2 | CASSLAGGLRETQYF | TGTGCCAGTAGTCTAGCGGGAGGACTTCGAGAGACCCAGTACTTC
few | TRBJ2-5 | TRBV6-2/TRBV6-3 | NA | CAVSGKETQYF | TGTGCCGTATCCGGGAAAGAGACCCAGTACTTC
few | TRBJ2-7 | TRBV30 | NA | CAWSGGLSEQYF | TGTGCCTGGAGTGGAGGGCTCAGCGAGCAGTACTTC
NA | TRBJ1-6 | TRBV28 | NA | CASSDRFYGNSPLHF | TGTGCCAGCAGTGACAGGTTCTACGGTAATTCACCCCTCCACTTT
few | TRBJ2-1 | TRBV12-3/TRBV12-4 | NA | CASTAGVYNEQFF | TGTGCCAGCACCGCAGGGGTTTACAATGAGCAGTTCTTC
few | TRBJ2-1 | TRBV12-3/TRBV12-4 | NA | CASTPFQNYNEQFF | TGTGCCAGCACCCCTTTTCAGAACTACAATGAGCAGTTCTTC
once | TRBJ2-4 | TRBV28 | NA | CASSAPGSQNIQYF | TGTGCCAGCAGTGCCCCAGGGTCCCAAAACATTCAGTACTTC
NA | TRBJ2-3 | TRBV7-9 | TRBD2 | CASSTGTSGRKKTDTQYF | TGTGCCAGCAGTACCGGGACTAGCGGGAGGAAAAAAACAGATACGCAGTATTTT
NA | TRBJ2-3 | TRBV4-2 | TRBD1 | CASSQEIQGAGADTQYF | TGTGCCAGCAGCCAGGAAATACAGGGGGCTGGTGCAGATACGCAGTATTTT
NA | TRBJ2-1 | TRBV27 | TRBD1 | CASGVGGTGRQFF | TGTGCCAGCGGAGTTGGCGGGACAGGACGGCAGTTCTTC
NA | TRBJ2-1 | TRBV20-1 | NA | CSADSTGTDKSYNEQFF | TGCAGTGCCGATTCTACCGGGACCGACAAATCCTACAATGAGCAGTTCTTC
NA | TRBJ2-7 | TRBV5-1 | TRBD1 | CASSQTGDTRSYEQYF | TGCGCCAGCAGCCAGACAGGGGACACCCGCTCCTACGAGCAGTACTTC
few | TRBJ2-7 | TRBV20-1 | NA | CSVRSPSWTYEQYF | TGCAGTGTCAGATCCCCTAGCTGGACCTACGAGCAGTACTTC
NA | TRBJ2-1 | TRBV6-5 | NA | CASSYGRENEQFF | TGTGCCAGCAGTTACGGTAGGGAGAATGAGCAGTTCTTC
NA | TRBJ1-6 | TRBV13 | TRBD1 | CASSLRQGGSYNSPLHF | TGTGCCAGCAGCTTACGACAGGGGGGTTCCTATAATTCACCCCTCCACTTT
few | TRBJ1-4 | TRBV20-1 | NA | CSATTDIYEKLFF | TGCAGTGCTACCACCGACATTTATGAAAAACTGTTTTTT
few | TRBJ2-7 | TRBV18 | TRBD1 | CASSPLALQGAAWYEQYF | TGTGCCAGCTCACCACTTGCGCTACAGGGGGCTGCCTGGTACGAGCAGTACTTC
few | TRBJ1-4 | TRBV27 | NA | CASRSPAGEKLFF | TGTGCCAGCAGATCACCCGCGGGGGAAAAACTGTTTTTT